The clone carrying this T cell receptor beta chain was seen more than once but under ten times. Germline is not matched at one junction end, which may reflect a read error. The data stem from a study of spatial heterogeneity in lung cancer. Study summary: As counted in raw reads, each unique TCR and UMI combination appeared more than ten times on average.

Indicated time point: sample taken at primary tumor resection. Every molecule of TCR cDNA had its own unique molecular identifier. TCRdb re-called the 5' RACE reads with MiXCR, one entry per CDR3 protein. This sample has tens of thousands of distinct CDR3 sequences; 5.2% occur once, and the top ten carry around 25%. Germline CDR1 is SGHNT and CDR2 is YYREEE (reference sequence). This CDR3 is built from 16 residues. The sequence was obtained from a female donor with early-stage non-small cell lung cancer. Sequences were derived from PBMCs, sampled at surgery. V gene TRBV5-4 combines with J gene TRBJ1-4, with 8 nucleotides matching TRBD1. The CDR3 protein is CASSLAGTGSNEKLFF. The CDR3 DNA sequence: TGTGCCAGCAGTTTGGCCGGGACAGGATCAAATGAAAAACTGTTTTTT.